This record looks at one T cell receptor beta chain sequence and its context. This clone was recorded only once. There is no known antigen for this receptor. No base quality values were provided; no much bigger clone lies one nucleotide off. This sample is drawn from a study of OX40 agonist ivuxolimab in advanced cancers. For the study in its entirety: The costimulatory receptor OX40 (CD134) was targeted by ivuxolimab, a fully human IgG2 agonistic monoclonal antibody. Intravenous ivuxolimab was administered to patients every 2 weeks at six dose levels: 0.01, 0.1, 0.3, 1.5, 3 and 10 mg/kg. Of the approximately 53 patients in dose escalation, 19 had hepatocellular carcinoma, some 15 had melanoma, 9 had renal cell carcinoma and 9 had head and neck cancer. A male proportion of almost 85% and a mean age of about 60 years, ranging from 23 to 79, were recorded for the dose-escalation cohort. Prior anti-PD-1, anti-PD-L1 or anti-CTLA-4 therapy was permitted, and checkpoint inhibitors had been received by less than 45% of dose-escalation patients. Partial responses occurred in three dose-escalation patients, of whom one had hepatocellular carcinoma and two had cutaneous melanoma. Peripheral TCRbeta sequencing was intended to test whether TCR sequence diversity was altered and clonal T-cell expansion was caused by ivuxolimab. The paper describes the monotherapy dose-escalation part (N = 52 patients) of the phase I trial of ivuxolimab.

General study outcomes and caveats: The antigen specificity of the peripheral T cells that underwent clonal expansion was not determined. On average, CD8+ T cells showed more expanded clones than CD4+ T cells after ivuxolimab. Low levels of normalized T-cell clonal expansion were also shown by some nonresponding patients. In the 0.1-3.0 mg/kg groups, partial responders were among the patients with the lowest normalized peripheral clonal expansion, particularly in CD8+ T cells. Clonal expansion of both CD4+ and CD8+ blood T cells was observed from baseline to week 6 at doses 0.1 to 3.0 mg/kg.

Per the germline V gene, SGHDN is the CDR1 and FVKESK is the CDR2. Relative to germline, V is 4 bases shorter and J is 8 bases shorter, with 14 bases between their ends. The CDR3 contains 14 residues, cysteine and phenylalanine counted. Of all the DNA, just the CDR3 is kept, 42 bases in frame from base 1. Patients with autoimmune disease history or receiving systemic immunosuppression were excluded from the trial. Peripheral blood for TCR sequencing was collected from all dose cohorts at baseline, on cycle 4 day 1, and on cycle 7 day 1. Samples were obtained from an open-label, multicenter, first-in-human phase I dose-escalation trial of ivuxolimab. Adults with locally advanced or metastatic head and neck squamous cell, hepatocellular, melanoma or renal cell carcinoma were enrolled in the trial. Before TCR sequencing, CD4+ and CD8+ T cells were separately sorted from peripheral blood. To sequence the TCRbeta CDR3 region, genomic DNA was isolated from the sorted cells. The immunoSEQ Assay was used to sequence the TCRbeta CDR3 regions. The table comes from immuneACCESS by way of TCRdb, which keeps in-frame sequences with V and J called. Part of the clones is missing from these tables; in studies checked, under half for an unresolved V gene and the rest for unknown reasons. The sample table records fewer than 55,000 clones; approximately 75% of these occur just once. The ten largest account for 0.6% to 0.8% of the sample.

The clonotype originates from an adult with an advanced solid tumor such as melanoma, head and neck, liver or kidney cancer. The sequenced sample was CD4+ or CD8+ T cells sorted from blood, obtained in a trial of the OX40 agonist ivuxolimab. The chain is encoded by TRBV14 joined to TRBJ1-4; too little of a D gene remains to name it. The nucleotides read TGTGCCAGCAGCCGAAAACAGAGAAGCGAAAAACTGTTTTTT. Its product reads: CASSRKQRSEKLFF.